This T cell receptor beta chain was sequenced for a study of shared clonotypes between healthy human individuals. Study context: Researchers assigned three CD4 naive, three CD4 memory, two CD8 naive and one CD8 memory plate to each donor. Study-wide points: An effect of sequencing depth on clonotype sharing among donors was expected. Approximately 5% of naive CD4 clonotypes were shared across a few donors.

About this clone itself: The target antigen is unknown. One end of the junction does not line up with germline, which may come from a read error.

The CDR3 is made up of 11 amino acids. Germline V lookup: CDR1 SNHLY, CDR2 FYNNEI. TCRdb's table, derived via immunoSEQ multiplex PCR, lists solely in-frame clones and lacks some. The sample lists some 2.1 million clones, 90% to 95% occurring once. Naive CD8 cells were CD45RO-negative, positively selected for CCR7, excluding terminally differentiated effector memory CD45RA+ cells. The chain has TRBV2 and TRBJ2-7, with a possible D match to TRBD2 (5 bases). Sequenced: naive CD8+ T cells from PBMCs. The sequence came from a man younger than 30 in good health. Some clones in this sample may be carry-over from other donors' samples. CDR3 protein: CASGDYYEQYF. The CDR3 nucleotides read TGTGCCAGCGGTGACTACTACGAGCAGTACTTC.